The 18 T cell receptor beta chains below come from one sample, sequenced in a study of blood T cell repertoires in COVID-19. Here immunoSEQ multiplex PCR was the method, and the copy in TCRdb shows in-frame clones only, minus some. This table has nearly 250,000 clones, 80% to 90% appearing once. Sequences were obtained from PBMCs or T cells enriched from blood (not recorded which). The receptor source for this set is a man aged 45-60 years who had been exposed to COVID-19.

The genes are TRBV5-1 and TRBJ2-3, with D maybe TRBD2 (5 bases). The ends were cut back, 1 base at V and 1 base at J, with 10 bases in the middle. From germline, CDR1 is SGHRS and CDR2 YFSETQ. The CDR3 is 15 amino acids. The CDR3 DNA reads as TGCGCCAGCAGCTTGCTAGCTTCTCGCACAGATACGCAGTATTTT. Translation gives CASSLLASRTDTQYF.

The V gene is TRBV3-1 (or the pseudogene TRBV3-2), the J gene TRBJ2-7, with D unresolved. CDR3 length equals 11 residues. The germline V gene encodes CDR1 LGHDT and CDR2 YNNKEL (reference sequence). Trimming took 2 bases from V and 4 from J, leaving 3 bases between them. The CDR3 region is CASSQQYEQYF. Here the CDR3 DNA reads TGTGCCAGCAGCCAACAATACGAGCAGTACTTC.

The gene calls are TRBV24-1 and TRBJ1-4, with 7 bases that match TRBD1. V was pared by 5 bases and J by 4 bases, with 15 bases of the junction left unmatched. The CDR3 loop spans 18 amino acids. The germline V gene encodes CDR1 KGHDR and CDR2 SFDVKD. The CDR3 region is CATSGVRQGILYNEKLFF. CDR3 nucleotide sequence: TGTGCCACCAGTGGTGTTAGACAGGGCATTCTCTATAATGAAAAACTGTTTTTT.

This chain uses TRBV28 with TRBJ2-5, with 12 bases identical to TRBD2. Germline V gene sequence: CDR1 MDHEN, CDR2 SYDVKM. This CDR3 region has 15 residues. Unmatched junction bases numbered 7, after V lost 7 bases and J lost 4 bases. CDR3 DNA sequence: TGTGCCAGCACGACCCAGACTAGCGGGAGAGAGACCCAGTACTTC. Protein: CASTTQTSGRETQYF. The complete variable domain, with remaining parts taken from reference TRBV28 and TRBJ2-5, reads DVKVTQSSRYLVKRTGEKVFLECVQDMDHENMFWYRQDPGLGLRLIYFSYDVKMKEKGDIPEGYSVSREKKERFSLILESASTNQTSMYLCASTTQTSGRETQYFGPGTRLLVL.

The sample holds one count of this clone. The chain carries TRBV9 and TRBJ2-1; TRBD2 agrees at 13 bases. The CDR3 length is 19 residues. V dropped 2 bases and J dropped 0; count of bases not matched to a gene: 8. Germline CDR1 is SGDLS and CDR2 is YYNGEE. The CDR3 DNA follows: TGTGCCAGCAGCGTGGCCTTACTAGCGGGGGGGAGCTCCTACAATGAGCAGTTCTTC. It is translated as CASSVALLAGGSSYNEQFF.

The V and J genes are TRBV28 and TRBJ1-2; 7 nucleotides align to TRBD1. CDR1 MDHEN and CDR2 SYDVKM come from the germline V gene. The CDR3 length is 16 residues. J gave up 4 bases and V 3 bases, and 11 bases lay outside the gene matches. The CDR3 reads CASSFRGAGGFYGYTF. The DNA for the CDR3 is TGTGCCAGCAGTTTCAGAGGCGCAGGGGGTTTCTATGGCTACACCTTC.

The CDR3 DNA is TGTGCCAGCAGTGAAGATCCGGGAAACACCATATATTTT. It specifies CASSEDPGNTIYF. The J gene is TRBJ1-3, the V gene TRBV6-1; D call uncertain. The V end was cut by 1 base, the J end by 4 bases, with 5 bases between. Germline V CDR1 and CDR2: MNHNS, SASEGT. CDR3 length: 13 residues.

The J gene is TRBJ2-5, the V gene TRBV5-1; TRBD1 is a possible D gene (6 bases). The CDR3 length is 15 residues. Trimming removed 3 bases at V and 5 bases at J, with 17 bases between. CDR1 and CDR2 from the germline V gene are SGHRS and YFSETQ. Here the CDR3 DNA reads TGCGCCAGCAGCTCAACAGGGAATGTTTTTGAGACCCAGTACTTC. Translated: CASSSTGNVFETQYF. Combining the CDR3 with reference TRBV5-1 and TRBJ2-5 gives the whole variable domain KAGVTQTPRYLIKTRGQQVTLSCSPISGHRSVSWYQQTPGQGLQFLFEYFSETQRNKGNFPGRFSGRQFSNSRSEMNVSTLELGDSALYLCASSSTGNVFETQYFGPGTRLLVL.

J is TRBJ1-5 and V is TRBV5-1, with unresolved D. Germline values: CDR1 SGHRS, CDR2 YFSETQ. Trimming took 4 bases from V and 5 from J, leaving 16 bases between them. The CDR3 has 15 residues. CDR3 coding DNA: TGCGCCAGCAGCGACCCGACAAGTTTAGATCAGCCCCAGCATTTT. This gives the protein CASSDPTSLDQPQHF. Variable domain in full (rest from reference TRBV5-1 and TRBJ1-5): KAGVTQTPRYLIKTRGQQVTLSCSPISGHRSVSWYQQTPGQGLQFLFEYFSETQRNKGNFPGRFSGRQFSNSRSEMNVSTLELGDSALYLCASSDPTSLDQPQHFGDGTRLSIL.

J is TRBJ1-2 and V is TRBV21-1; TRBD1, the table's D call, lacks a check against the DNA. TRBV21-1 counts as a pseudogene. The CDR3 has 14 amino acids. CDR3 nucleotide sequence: TGTGCCAGCAGCAAAGACAGGGCCCCCTATGGCTACACCTTC. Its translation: CASSKDRAPYGYTF.

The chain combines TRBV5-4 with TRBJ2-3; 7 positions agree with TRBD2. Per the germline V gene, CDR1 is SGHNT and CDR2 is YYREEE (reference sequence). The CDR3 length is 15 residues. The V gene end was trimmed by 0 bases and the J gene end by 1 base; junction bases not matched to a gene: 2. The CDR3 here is CASSLVGGGTDTQYF. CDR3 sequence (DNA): TGTGCCAGCAGCTTGGTGGGGGGGGGCACAGATACGCAGTATTTT.

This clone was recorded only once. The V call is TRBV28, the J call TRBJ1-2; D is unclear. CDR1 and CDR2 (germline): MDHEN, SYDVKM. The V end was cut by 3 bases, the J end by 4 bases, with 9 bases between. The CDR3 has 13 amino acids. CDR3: CASSFIVSYGYTF. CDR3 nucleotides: TGTGCCAGCAGTTTTATAGTCTCCTATGGCTACACCTTC.

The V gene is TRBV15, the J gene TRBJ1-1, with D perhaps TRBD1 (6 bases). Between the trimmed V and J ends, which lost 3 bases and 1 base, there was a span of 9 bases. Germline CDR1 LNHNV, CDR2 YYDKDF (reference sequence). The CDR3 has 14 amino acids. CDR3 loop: CATSSPGQNTEAFF. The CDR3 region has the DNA TGTGCCACCAGCAGTCCGGGACAGAACACTGAAGCTTTCTTT. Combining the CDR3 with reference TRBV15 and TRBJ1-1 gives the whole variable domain DAMVIQNPRYQVTQFGKPVTLSCSQTLNHNVMYWYQQKSSQAPKLLFHYYDKDFNNEADTPDNFQSRRPNTSFCFLDIRSPGLGDTAMYLCATSSPGQNTEAFFGQGTRLTVV.

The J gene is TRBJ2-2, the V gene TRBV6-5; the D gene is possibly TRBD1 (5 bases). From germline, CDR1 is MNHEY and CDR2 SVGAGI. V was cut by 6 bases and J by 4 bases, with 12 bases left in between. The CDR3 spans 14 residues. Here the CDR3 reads CASRVRGGTGELFF. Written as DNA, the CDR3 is TGTGCCAGCAGAGTAAGGGGCGGCACCGGGGAGCTGTTTTTT.

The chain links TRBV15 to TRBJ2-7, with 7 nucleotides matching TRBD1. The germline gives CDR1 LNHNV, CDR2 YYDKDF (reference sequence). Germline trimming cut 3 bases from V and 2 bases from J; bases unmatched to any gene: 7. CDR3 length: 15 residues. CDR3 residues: CATSRGTEGPYEQYV. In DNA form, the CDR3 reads TGTGCCACCAGCAGGGGGACAGAAGGCCCCTACGAGCAGTACGTC.

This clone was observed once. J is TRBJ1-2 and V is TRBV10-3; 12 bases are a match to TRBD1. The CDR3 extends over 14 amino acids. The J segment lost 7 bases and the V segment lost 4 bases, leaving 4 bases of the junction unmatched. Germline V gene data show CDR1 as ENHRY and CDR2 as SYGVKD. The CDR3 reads CAISGGQGAFGYTF. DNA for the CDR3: TGTGCCATCAGTGGGGGACAGGGGGCATTTGGCTACACCTTC.

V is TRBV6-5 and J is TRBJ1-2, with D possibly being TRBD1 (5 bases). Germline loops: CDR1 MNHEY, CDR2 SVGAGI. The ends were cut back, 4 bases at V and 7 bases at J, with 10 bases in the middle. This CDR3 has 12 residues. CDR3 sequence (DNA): TGTGCCAGCAGTTTAGGGGAGGCTGGCTACACCTTC. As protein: CASSLGEAGYTF.

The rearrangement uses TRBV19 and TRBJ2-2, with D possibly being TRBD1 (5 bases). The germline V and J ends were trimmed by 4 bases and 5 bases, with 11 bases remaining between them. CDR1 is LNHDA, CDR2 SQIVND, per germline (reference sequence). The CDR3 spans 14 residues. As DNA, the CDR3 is TGTGCCAGTAGTAATAGAGACAGAACCGGGGAGCTGTTTTTT. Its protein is CASSNRDRTGELFF.